These 6 T cell receptor beta chains were sequenced from one sample in a study of blood T cell repertoires in COVID-19 (dated by TCRdb to 2020 to 2022). The protocol used for the library was the immunoSEQ multiplex PCR assay. This immuneACCESS table, as held by TCRdb, lists in-frame sequences with V and J called but not all clones. Of the missing ones, under half trace to an unresolved V gene in checked studies; the others have no known cause. The sample table records under 200,000 clones; 80% to 85% of these occur just once. The ten biggest clones cover approximately 6.5% of the sample. The material sequenced was peripheral blood. All receptors derive from a woman in her forties with acute or convalescent COVID-19.

The chain uses TRBV12-3 or TRBV12-4 and TRBJ2-2; D perhaps matches TRBD2 (5 bases). The CDR3 has 13 residues. Trimming removed 3 bases at V and 3 bases at J, with 5 bases between. CDR3 bases: TGTGCCAGCAGTTTGGACTACACCGGGGAGCTGTTTTTT. Translation gives CASSLDYTGELFF.

The rearrangement links TRBV6-5 to TRBJ2-5; 13 bases map to TRBD2. CDR3 length equals 16 residues. Trimming took 4 bases from V and 2 from J; bases not matched to a gene: 4. Germline V gene sequence: CDR1 MNHEY, CDR2 SVGAGI. The CDR3 region is CASSSGTSGNQETQYF. CDR3 coding DNA: TGTGCCAGCAGTTCGGGGACTAGCGGGAATCAAGAGACCCAGTACTTC.

The V and J genes are TRBV6-5 and TRBJ2-5; maybe TRBD2 (5 bases). Trimming pared 5 bases from V and 5 bases from J, leaving 12 bases between. Germline V gene lookup returns CDR1 MNHEY and CDR2 SVGAGI. This CDR3 is built from 13 residues. The CDR3 region is CASSQPPGETQYF. CDR3 nucleotides: TGTGCCAGCAGTCAACCCCCGGGGGAGACCCAGTACTTC.

This clone is a singleton in its sample. The V and J genes are TRBV15 and TRBJ1-5; D possibly corresponds to TRBD1 (5 bases). This CDR3 has 14 amino acids. CDR1 LNHNV and CDR2 YYDKDF come from the germline V gene (reference sequence). Deletions cut 6 bases from V and 4 bases from J, with 13 bases between. The CDR3 protein is CATSGAGRNQPQHF. As DNA, the CDR3 is TGTGCCACCAGTGGGGCAGGGAGGAATCAGCCCCAGCATTTT.

The chain has TRBV28 and TRBJ1-2; D possibly corresponds to TRBD1 (5 bases). Trimming stripped 7 bases from V and 4 bases from J, with 22 bases between. The germline V gene has CDR1 MDHEN and CDR2 SYDVKM. This CDR3 spans 16 amino acids. The CDR3 loop reads CASTPLGGGGLYGYTF. Written as DNA, the CDR3 is TGTGCCAGCACTCCCTTAGGCGGGGGGGGACTCTATGGCTACACCTTC.

In DNA, the CDR3 is TGTGCCAGCAGCCATCCTCCGGAGGGACAGGGTCTCGAGCAGTACTTC. Amino acid sequence: CASSHPPEGQGLEQYF. This chain connects TRBV4-2 to TRBJ2-7; 9 bases match TRBD1. Germline V gene data show CDR1 as LGHNA and CDR2 as YNFKEQ. V trimming: 3 bases; J trimming: 6 bases; junction bases outside the gene matches: 12. There are 16 residues in the CDR3.